The present entry profiles one T cell receptor beta chain with its context. Antigen specificity is unknown. These data are taken from a study of CD8+CD57+ T cells in acquired aplastic anemia. Study-level information: The study obtained an average of around 3.1 ug of DNA from sorted CD4+ and CD8+ cells. Study-level results: Patients shared around 30 CD8+ CDR3 sequences with controls. The CD8+ Simpson's diversity of patients and controls was not significantly different.

Genomic DNA served as template for TCR beta VDJ and CDR3 profiling. TCRdb recomputed calls from the reads with MiXCR, one row per CDR3 protein. The repertoire includes hundreds of thousands of distinct CDR3 sequences, 45% to 70% of them detected once, and under 8.5% sits in the top ten. The V and J ends lost 9 bases and 7 bases, in that order; junction bases with no gene match: 3. This CDR3 region has 13 residues. The germline V gene encodes CDR1 LNHDA and CDR2 SQIVND (reference sequence). The sequence was collected from a human donor with severe aplastic anemia or a healthy control (not recorded which). The sample taken for sequencing was sorted CD4+, CD8+, or CD8+CD57+ T cells (not recorded which) from PBMCs. V and J are TRBV19 and TRBJ1-6, with 10 bases that match TRBD1. The CDR3 DNA follows: TGTGCCAGCGGGGGACAGGGGAATTCACCCCTCCACTTT. Its protein product is CASGGQGNSPLHF.